These 30 T cell receptor beta chains came from one sample sequenced in a study of technical replicates of blood from several donors. Method: immunoSEQ multiplex PCR; TCRdb's copy keeps in-frame clones and lacks some. Of about 12,000 clones in the sample, 85% to 95% were seen once. Material for sequencing was PBMCs. The receptors stem from a human donor in good health.

The CDR3 bases are TGTGCCAGCAGCTTAGTCGGGTCGGGGAATGAGCAGTTCTTC. Translation gives CASSLVGSGNEQFF. V usage is TRBV7-8 and J usage is TRBJ2-1; tentatively, D is TRBD2 (5 bases). V was clipped by 1 base and J by 7 bases, with 11 bases between them. The CDR3 covers 14 residues. Germline values: CDR1 SGHVS, CDR2 FQNEAQ.

Written as DNA, the CDR3 is TGTGCCAGCAGCCCGAGGACTGAAAACACCGGGGAGCTGTTTTTT. This encodes CASSPRTENTGELFF. V is TRBV5-4 and J is TRBJ2-2, with D possibly TRBD2 on 5 matching bases. The length of the CDR3 is 15 residues. Germline CDR1 is SGHNT and CDR2 is YYREEE (reference sequence). The V gene lost 4 bases and the J gene lost 2 bases, with 12 bases spanning the gap.

V and J are TRBV2 and TRBJ2-1; D gene unclear. The V and J ends lost 7 bases and 7 bases respectively, with 11 bases between them. Germline V gives CDR1 SNHLY, CDR2 FYNNEI. The CDR3 covers 12 residues. The CDR3 sequence: CASNLVPNEQFF. The DNA of the CDR3 is TGTGCCAGCAATTTAGTCCCGAATGAGCAGTTCTTC.

The gene calls are TRBV10-2 and TRBJ2-3, with 13 positions matching TRBD2. Germline V gene lookup returns CDR1 WSHSY and CDR2 SAAADI. This CDR3 spans 18 amino acids. The V segment lost 0 bases and the J segment 0 bases; nucleotides outside the gene matches: 3. In DNA, the CDR3 is TGCGCCAGCAGTGAGTCTGTGGGACTAGCGGGAAGCACAGATACGCAGTATTTT. It specifies CASSESVGLAGSTDTQYF.

The chain is built from TRBV11-2 and TRBJ2-7, with 8 bases aligning to TRBD1. J was trimmed by 2 bases and V by 2 bases; bases with no gene match: 5. CDR1 and CDR2 (germline): SGHAT, FQNNGV. This CDR3 region has 15 residues. CDR3 sequence (DNA): TGTGCCAGCAGCTTAACTGGGACAGGACCCTACGAGCAGTACTTC. This gives the protein CASSLTGTGPYEQYF.

The V and J genes are TRBV21-1 and TRBJ2-7; the table's TRBD1 call for D was not verified on the DNA. TRBV21-1 is a known pseudogene. The CDR3 has 17 amino acids. CDR3 residues: CASSKSGTGTGDYEQYF. CDR3 bases: TGTGCCAGCAGCAAATCCGGCACCGGGACAGGGGACTACGAGCAGTACTTC.

The rearrangement links TRBV28 to TRBJ2-3, with D possibly being TRBD1 (6 bases). CDR3 length: 15 amino acids. V was trimmed by 4 bases and J by 3 bases, leaving 14 bases between them. CDR1 and CDR2 from the germline V gene are MDHEN and SYDVKM. The DNA for the CDR3 is TGTGCCAGCAGTTCGTGGACAGAGGGAACAGATACGCAGTATTTT. It translates to CASSSWTEGTDTQYF.

The chain employs TRBV5-6 and TRBJ2-1; 10 bases line up with TRBD1. The CDR3 contains 14 residues. Germline V gives CDR1 SGHDT, CDR2 YYEEEE. V shed 4 bases and J 8 bases; nucleotides not matched to a gene: 6. The CDR3 here is CASSPGQGHDEQFF. CDR3 DNA: TGTGCCAGCAGCCCGGGACAGGGGCACGATGAGCAGTTCTTC.

V is TRBV6-1 and J is TRBJ2-5, with 9 bases that match TRBD1. Germline trimming cut 4 bases from V and 1 base from J; bases unmatched to any gene: 7. The CDR3 covers 16 residues. CDR1 MNHNS and CDR2 SASEGT come from the germline V gene. The CDR3 loop reads CASSAGRGQGQETQYF. The CDR3 nucleotides are TGTGCCAGCAGTGCTGGGAGGGGACAGGGCCAAGAGACCCAGTACTTC.

V and J are TRBV4-2 and TRBJ2-7, with 13 bases lining up with TRBD2. From germline, CDR1 is LGHNA and CDR2 YNFKEQ. The CDR3 has 17 amino acids. Germline trimming cut 4 bases from V and 5 bases from J; bases unmatched to any gene: 11. For the CDR3, the DNA is TGTGCCAGCAGCCGAAACACCGGGACTAGCGGGATGAACGAGCAGTACTTC. The encoded protein is CASSRNTGTSGMNEQYF.

The CDR3 region is CSVLPRTGGNNEQFF. CDR3 bases: TGCAGCGTTCTCCCGCGGACGGGAGGGAACAATGAGCAGTTCTTC. The chain uses TRBV29-1 and TRBJ2-1; TRBD2 matches at 8 bases. Germline lookup yields CDR1 SQVTM and CDR2 ANQGSEA. V was pared by 5 bases and J by 5 bases, with 11 bases of the junction left unmatched. The CDR3 has 15 amino acids.

The chain employs TRBV7-9 and TRBJ1-4, with 7 bases that match TRBD1. V shed 2 bases, J shed 4 bases, and the junction held 10 bases outside the gene matches. Germline CDR1 and CDR2: SEHNR and FQNEAQ (reference sequence). The CDR3 contains 17 residues. The CDR3 region has the DNA TGTGCCAGCAGCTTATTTTCTTCCCGGGACAGTAATGAAAAACTGTTTTTT. It translates to CASSLFSSRDSNEKLFF.

V is TRBV4-1 and J is TRBJ2-1; TRBD2 matches at 13 bases. V lost 4 bases and J lost 7; bases outside the gene matches: 4. The CDR3 totals 15 residues. The germline V gene has CDR1 MGHRA and CDR2 YSYEKL. For the CDR3, the DNA is TGCGCCAGCAGCCCCGGACTAGCGGGAGAGAATGAGCAGTTCTTC. This translates into CASSPGLAGENEQFF.

The chain joins TRBV5-5 to TRBJ2-2; TRBD2 aligns across 10 bases. V shed 4 bases, J shed 0 bases, and the junction held 3 bases outside the gene matches. Germline V gene data show CDR1 as SGHKS and CDR2 as YYEKEE (reference sequence). There are 16 residues in the CDR3. The CDR3 is CASSQGTSANTGELFF. CDR3 DNA: TGTGCCAGCAGCCAGGGGACTAGCGCGAACACCGGGGAGCTGTTTTTT.

This chain links TRBV6-5 with TRBJ2-2; possibly TRBD2 for D (5 bases). The germline V and J ends were trimmed by 6 bases and 7 bases, with 18 bases remaining between them. Germline loops: CDR1 MNHEY, CDR2 SVGAGI. The CDR3 runs 15 residues. In DNA form, the CDR3 reads TGTGCCAGCAGCTTTAGTTCCGATAGCGACGGGGAGCTGTTTTTT. This sequence encodes CASSFSSDSDGELFF.

This rearrangement joins TRBV5-1 to TRBJ1-4, with TRBD1 identical over 9 bases. Germline V gene sequence: CDR1 SGHRS, CDR2 YFSETQ. The CDR3 loop spans 15 amino acids. V was pared by 8 bases and J by 0 bases, with 5 bases of the junction left unmatched. CDR3 protein: CASGQGYATNEKLFF. For the CDR3, the DNA is TGCGCCAGTGGACAGGGGTACGCAACTAATGAAAAACTGTTTTTT.

In its sample, this clone was seen once. V and J are TRBV7-6 and TRBJ2-7; D perhaps matches TRBD2 (7 bases). Germline V gene sequence: CDR1 SGHVS, CDR2 FNYEAQ. The CDR3 is made up of 14 amino acids. V shed 5 bases and J shed 5 bases, with 16 bases lying between them. The DNA for the CDR3 is TGTGCCAGCAGCGACGGCGGGGGCGTGAACGAGCAGTACTTC. It translates to CASSDGGGVNEQYF. Complete variable domain (other parts from reference TRBV7-6 and TRBJ2-7): GAGVSQSPRYKVTKRGQDVALRCDPISGHVSLYWYRQALGQGPEFLTYFNYEAQQDKSGLPNDRFSAERPEGSISTLTIQRTEQRDSAMYRCASSDGGGVNEQYFGPGTRLTVT.

This rearrangement joins TRBV5-4 to TRBJ2-5; a possible D gene is TRBD2 (5 bases). V lost 4 bases, J lost 5 bases, and 9 bases lay in between. The length of the CDR3 is 12 residues. CDR1 and CDR2 from the germline V gene are SGHNT and YYREEE (reference sequence). For the CDR3, the DNA is TGTGCCAGCAGCCCGGACTTCGAGACCCAGTACTTC. This translates into CASSPDFETQYF. Based on the CDR3 plus reference TRBV5-4 and TRBJ2-5, the full variable domain is ETGVTQSPTHLIKTRGQQVTLRCSSQSGHNTVSWYQQALGQGPQFIFQYYREEENGRGNFPPRFSGLQFPNYSSELNVNALELDDSALYLCASSPDFETQYFGPGTRLLVL.

This clone was observed once. This chain links TRBV2 with TRBJ2-5, with D perhaps TRBD1 (5 bases). V dropped 2 bases and J dropped 1 base, with 11 bases sitting between them. The germline CDR1 and CDR2 sequences are SNHLY and FYNNEI. This CDR3 region has 15 residues. The CDR3 protein is CASSELSGAQETQYF. The CDR3, as DNA: TGTGCCAGCAGTGAACTAAGTGGGGCCCAAGAGACCCAGTACTTC. The variable domain in full, completed from reference TRBV2 and TRBJ2-5, reads EPEVTQTPSHQVTQMGQEVILRCVPISNHLYFYWYRQILGQKVEFLVSFYNNEISEKSEIFDDQFSVERPDGSNFTLKIRSTKLEDSAMYFCASSELSGAQETQYFGPGTRLLVL.

This rearrangement joins TRBV6-6 to TRBJ2-7; D not certain. The CDR3 loop spans 15 amino acids. Trimming removed 6 bases from V and 2 bases from J, with 17 bases in between. Germline-derived CDR1 and CDR2 are MNHNY and SVGAGI (reference sequence). The CDR3 DNA sequence: TGTGCCAGCAGCTTGACGGGTATCTCCCCCTACGAGCAGTACTTC. Translated, it gives CASSLTGISPYEQYF.

This clone was observed a single time. The CDR3 DNA reads as TGTGCCAGTAGGACAGGGAATATCAACGAGCAGTACTTC. Protein product: CASRTGNINEQYF. V usage is TRBV28 and J usage is TRBJ2-7, with 8 bases aligning to TRBD1. Unmatched junction bases numbered 9, after V lost 9 bases and J lost 5 bases. Per germline, CDR1 MDHEN and CDR2 SYDVKM. The CDR3 has 13 residues.

This chain links TRBV6-6 with TRBJ2-7, with 13 bases fitting TRBD2. The CDR3 covers 16 residues. Germline values: CDR1 MNHNY, CDR2 SVGAGI (reference sequence). V gave up 6 bases and J gave up 2 bases; unmatched junction bases: 7. CDR3 residues: CASRSPGTSGTYEQYF. The CDR3 DNA follows: TGTGCCAGCAGGTCCCCCGGGACTAGCGGGACCTACGAGCAGTACTTC.

The chain carries TRBV15 and TRBJ2-7; 7 nucleotides agree with TRBD2. Germline lookup yields CDR1 LNHNV and CDR2 YYDKDF (reference sequence). The CDR3 sequence is 16 residues long. V shed 4 bases, J shed 1 base, and the junction held 10 bases outside the gene matches. The CDR3 sequence is CATSTRGGGGSYEQYF. In DNA form, the CDR3 reads TGTGCCACCAGCACCCGAGGCGGGGGTGGATCCTACGAGCAGTACTTC.

V gene TRBV27 combines with J gene TRBJ2-5, with TRBD1 as a possible D gene (7 bases). CDR1 is MNHEY and CDR2 is SMNVEV in the germline V gene (reference sequence). This CDR3 is built from 15 residues. The germline V and J ends were trimmed by 6 bases and 4 bases, with 18 bases remaining between them. The CDR3 region is CASRTGSSSVETQYF. The CDR3, as DNA: TGTGCCAGCAGGACAGGGAGTTCTAGCGTAGAGACCCAGTACTTC.

This clone has just one count. The chain has TRBV6-5 and TRBJ2-7; 7 bases map to TRBD1. Germline V lookup: CDR1 MNHEY, CDR2 SVGAGI. The CDR3 length is 15 residues. Germline trimming cut 2 bases from V and 1 base from J; bases unmatched to any gene: 5. The CDR3 is CASSYDGQDSYEQYF. The CDR3, as DNA: TGTGCCAGCAGTTACGATGGACAGGATTCCTACGAGCAGTACTTC.

The rearrangement joins TRBV2 to TRBJ1-5, with 7 nucleotides matching TRBD1. Looked up from germline, CDR1 is SNHLY and CDR2 is FYNNEI. The CDR3 loop spans 14 amino acids. Trimming took 6 bases from V and 4 from J; bases not matched to a gene: 6. As DNA, the CDR3 is TGTGCCAGCAGGGGCCAGGGGGATAATCAGCCCCAGCATTTT. As protein: CASRGQGDNQPQHF. Filled out from reference TRBV2 and TRBJ1-5, the complete variable domain reads EPEVTQTPSHQVTQMGQEVILRCVPISNHLYFYWYRQILGQKVEFLVSFYNNEISEKSEIFDDQFSVERPDGSNFTLKIRSTKLEDSAMYFCASRGQGDNQPQHFGDGTRLSIL.

This rearrangement joins TRBV29-1 to TRBJ2-5, with a possible D match to TRBD1 (5 bases). Trimming removed 6 bases from V and 2 bases from J, with 10 bases in between. The CDR3 sequence is 12 residues long. Germline CDR1 is SQVTM and CDR2 is ANQGSEA. CDR3: CSVTAPQETQYF. DNA for the CDR3: TGCAGCGTGACAGCGCCGCAAGAGACCCAGTACTTC.

The rearrangement links TRBV7-6 to TRBJ2-2; 9 bases are a match to TRBD1. V dropped 4 bases and J dropped 6; count of bases not matched to a gene: 3. This CDR3 contains 14 residues. Germline V CDR1 and CDR2: SGHVS, FNYEAQ. CDR3 residues: CASSSGTGPGELFF. Written as DNA, the CDR3 is TGTGCCAGCAGCTCGGGGACAGGGCCCGGGGAGCTGTTTTTT.

The chain joins TRBV7-8 to TRBJ2-1; 8 bases map to TRBD2. The length of the CDR3 is 15 residues. Germline CDR1 SGHVS, CDR2 FQNEAQ. The junction had 9 bases not matched to a gene; V was cut back by 3 bases and J by 8 bases. The CDR3: CASSFGNSGIDEQFF. CDR3 bases: TGTGCCAGCAGCTTTGGTAATAGCGGGATTGATGAGCAGTTCTTC.

V usage is TRBV27 and J usage is TRBJ1-1, with TRBD1 matching 8 bases. The J segment lost 1 base and the V segment lost 2 bases, leaving 3 bases of the junction unmatched. Germline-derived CDR1 and CDR2 are MNHEY and SMNVEV (reference sequence). This CDR3 has 15 residues. The CDR3 coding sequence is TGTGCCAGCAGTTTAGGCAGGGGGCCGAACACTGAAGCTTTCTTT. As protein: CASSLGRGPNTEAFF.